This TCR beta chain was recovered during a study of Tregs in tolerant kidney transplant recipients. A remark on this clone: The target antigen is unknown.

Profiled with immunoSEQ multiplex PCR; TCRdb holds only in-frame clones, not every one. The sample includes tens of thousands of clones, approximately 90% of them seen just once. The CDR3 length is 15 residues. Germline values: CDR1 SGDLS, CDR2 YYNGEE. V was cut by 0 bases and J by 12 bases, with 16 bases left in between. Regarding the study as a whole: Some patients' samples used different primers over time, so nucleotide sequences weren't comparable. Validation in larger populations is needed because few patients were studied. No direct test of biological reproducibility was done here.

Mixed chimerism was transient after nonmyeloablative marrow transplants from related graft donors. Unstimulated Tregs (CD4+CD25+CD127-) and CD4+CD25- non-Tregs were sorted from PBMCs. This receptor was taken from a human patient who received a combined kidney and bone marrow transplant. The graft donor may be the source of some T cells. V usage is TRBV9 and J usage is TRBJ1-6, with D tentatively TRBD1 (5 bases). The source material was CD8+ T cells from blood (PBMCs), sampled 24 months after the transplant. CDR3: CASSVGDRALGPLHF. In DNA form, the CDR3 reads TGTGCCAGCAGCGTAGGTGACAGAGCTTTGGGACCCCTCCACTTT. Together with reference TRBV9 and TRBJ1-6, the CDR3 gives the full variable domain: DSGVTQTPKHLITATGQRVTLRCSPRSGDLSVYWYQQSLDQGLQFLIQYYNGEERAKGNILERFSAQQFPDLHSELNLSSLELGDSALYFCASSVGDRALGPLHFGNGTRLTVT.